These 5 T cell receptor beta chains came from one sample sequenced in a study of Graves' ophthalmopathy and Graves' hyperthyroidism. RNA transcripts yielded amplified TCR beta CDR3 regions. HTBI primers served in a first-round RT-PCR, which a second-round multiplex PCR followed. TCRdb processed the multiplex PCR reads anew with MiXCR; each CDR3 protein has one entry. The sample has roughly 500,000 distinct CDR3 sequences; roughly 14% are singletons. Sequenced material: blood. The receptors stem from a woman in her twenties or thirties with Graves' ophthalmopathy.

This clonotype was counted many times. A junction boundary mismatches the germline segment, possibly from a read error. The CDR3, as DNA: TGTGCCAGCAGCTTACCCGGGACAGGATTTATCTCTGGGGCTTTT. Its protein is CASSLPGTGFISGAF. The chain employs TRBV7-9 and TRBJ1-3; TRBD1 aligns across 8 bases. The germline V gene encodes CDR1 SEHNR and CDR2 FQNEAQ (reference sequence). CDR3 size: 15 residues.

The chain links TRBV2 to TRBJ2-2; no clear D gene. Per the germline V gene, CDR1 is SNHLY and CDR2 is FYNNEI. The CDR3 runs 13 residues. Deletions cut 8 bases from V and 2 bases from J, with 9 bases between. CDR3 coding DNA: TGTGCCAGCGCAGGCGACAACACCGGGGAGCTGTTTTTT. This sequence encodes CASAGDNTGELFF.

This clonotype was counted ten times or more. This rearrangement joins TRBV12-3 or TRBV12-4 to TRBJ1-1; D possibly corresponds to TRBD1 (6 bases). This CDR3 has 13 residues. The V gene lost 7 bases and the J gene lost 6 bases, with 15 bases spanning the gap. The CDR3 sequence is CASTPQGLAEAFF. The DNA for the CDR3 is TGTGCCAGCACGCCACAGGGCCTGGCTGAAGCTTTCTTT.

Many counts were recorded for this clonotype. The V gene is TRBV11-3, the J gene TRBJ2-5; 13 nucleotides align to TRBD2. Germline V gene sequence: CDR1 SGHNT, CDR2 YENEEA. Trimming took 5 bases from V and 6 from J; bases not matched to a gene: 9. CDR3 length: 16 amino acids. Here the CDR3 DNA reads TGTGCCAGCAGCCTGCGACTAGCGGGGGGTGGACAGACCCAGTACTTC. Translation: CASSLRLAGGGQTQYF. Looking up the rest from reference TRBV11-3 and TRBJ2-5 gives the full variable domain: EAGVVQSPRYKIIEKKQPVAFWCNPISGHNTLYWYLQNLGQGPELLIRYENEEAVDDSQLPKDRFSAERLKGVDSTLKIQPAELGDSAVYLCASSLRLAGGGQTQYFGPGTRLLVL.

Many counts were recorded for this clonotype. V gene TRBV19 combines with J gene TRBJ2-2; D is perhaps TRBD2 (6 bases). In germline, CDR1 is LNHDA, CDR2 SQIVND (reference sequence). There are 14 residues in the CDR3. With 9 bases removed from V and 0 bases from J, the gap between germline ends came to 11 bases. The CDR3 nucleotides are TGTGCCAGCTCTAGCGCAACGAACACCGGGGAGCTGTTTTTT. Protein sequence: CASSSATNTGELFF.